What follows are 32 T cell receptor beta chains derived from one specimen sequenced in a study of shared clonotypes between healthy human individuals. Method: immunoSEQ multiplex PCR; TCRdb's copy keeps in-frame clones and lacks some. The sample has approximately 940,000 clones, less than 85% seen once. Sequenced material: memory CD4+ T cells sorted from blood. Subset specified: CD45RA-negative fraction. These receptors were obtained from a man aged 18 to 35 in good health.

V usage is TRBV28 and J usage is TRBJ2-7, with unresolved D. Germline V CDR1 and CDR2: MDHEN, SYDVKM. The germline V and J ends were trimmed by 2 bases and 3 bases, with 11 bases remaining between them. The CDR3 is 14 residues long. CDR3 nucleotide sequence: TGTGCCAGCAGTTTAAAGGGCAGTTACTACGAGCAGTACTTC. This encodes CASSLKGSYYEQYF.

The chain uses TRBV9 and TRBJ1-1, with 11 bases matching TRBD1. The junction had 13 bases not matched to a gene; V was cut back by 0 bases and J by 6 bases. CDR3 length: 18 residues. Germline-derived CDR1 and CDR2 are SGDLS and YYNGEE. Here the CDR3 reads CASSVGVDPDRGRPEAFF. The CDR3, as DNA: TGTGCCAGCAGCGTAGGAGTGGATCCGGACAGGGGGCGGCCTGAAGCTTTCTTT. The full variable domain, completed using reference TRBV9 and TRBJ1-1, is DSGVTQTPKHLITATGQRVTLRCSPRSGDLSVYWYQQSLDQGLQFLIQYYNGEERAKGNILERFSAQQFPDLHSELNLSSLELGDSALYFCASSVGVDPDRGRPEAFFGQGTRLTVV.

The CDR3 loop is CASRRGGPYNEQFF. The CDR3 DNA sequence: TGTGCCAGTCGGCGGGGGGGCCCTTACAATGAGCAGTTCTTC. This chain joins TRBV25-1 and TRBJ2-1, with 9 bases that match TRBD2. Trimming cost V 9 bases and J 4 bases; bases outside gene matches: 7. Germline assignment: CDR1 MGHDK and CDR2 SYGVNS. The CDR3 totals 14 residues.

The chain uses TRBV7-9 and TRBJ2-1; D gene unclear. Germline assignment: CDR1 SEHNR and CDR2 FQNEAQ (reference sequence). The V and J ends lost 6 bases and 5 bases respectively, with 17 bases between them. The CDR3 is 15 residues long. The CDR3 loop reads CASRPWTAGNNEQFF. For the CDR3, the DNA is TGTGCCAGCAGACCGTGGACGGCCGGTAACAATGAGCAGTTCTTC. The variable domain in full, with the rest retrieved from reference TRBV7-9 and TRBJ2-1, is DTGVSQNPRHKITKRGQNVTFRCDPISEHNRLYWYRQTLGQGPEFLTYFQNEAQLEKSRLLSDRFSAERPKGSFSTLEIQRTEQGDSAMYLCASRPWTAGNNEQFFGPGTRLTVL.

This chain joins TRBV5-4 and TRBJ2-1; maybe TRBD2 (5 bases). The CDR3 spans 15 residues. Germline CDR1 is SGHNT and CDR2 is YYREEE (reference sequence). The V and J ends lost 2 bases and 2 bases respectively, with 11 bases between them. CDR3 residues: CASSFLRGTYNEQFF. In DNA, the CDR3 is TGTGCCAGCAGCTTTCTCCGGGGTACCTACAATGAGCAGTTCTTC.

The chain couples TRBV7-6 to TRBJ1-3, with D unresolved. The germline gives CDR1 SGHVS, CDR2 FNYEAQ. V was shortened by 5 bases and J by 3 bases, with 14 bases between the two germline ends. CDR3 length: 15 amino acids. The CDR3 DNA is TGTGCCAGCAGCCACCCTCGGATCAGTGGAAACACCATATATTTT. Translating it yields CASSHPRISGNTIYF.

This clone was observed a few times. Written as DNA, the CDR3 is TGTGCCAGCAGCATAGAGCAGTATAATTCACCCCTCCACTTT. The encoded protein is CASSIEQYNSPLHF. The chain uses TRBV7-9 and TRBJ1-6; no reliable D call. This CDR3 spans 14 amino acids. Trimming took off 5 bases at V and 4 bases at J, with 9 bases between the two ends. Germline CDR1 SEHNR, CDR2 FQNEAQ (reference sequence). Variable domain in full (rest from reference TRBV7-9 and TRBJ1-6): DTGVSQNPRHKITKRGQNVTFRCDPISEHNRLYWYRQTLGQGPEFLTYFQNEAQLEKSRLLSDRFSAERPKGSFSTLEIQRTEQGDSAMYLCASSIEQYNSPLHFGNGTRLTVT.

The CDR3 spells CASSEQGRVTEAFF. CDR3 DNA: TGTGCCAGCAGCGAACAGGGCAGGGTCACTGAAGCTTTCTTT. The V and J genes are TRBV6-6 and TRBJ1-1; a weak D match, TRBD1 (6 bases). Germline V gene lookup returns CDR1 MNHNY and CDR2 SVGAGI (reference sequence). The CDR3 extends over 14 amino acids. Trimming removed 6 bases at V and 4 bases at J, with 15 bases between.

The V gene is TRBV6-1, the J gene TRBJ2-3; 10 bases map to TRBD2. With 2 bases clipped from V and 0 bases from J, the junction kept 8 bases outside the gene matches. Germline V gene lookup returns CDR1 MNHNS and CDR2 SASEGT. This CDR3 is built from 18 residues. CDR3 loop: CASSERPSGGASTDTQYF. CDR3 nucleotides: TGTGCCAGCAGTGAACGGCCTAGCGGGGGTGCTAGCACAGATACGCAGTATTTT.

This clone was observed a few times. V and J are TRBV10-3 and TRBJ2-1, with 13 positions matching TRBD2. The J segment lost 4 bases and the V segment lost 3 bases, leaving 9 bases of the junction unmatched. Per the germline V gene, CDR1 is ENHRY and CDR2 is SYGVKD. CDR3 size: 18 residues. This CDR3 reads CAISDRGLAGANYNEQFF. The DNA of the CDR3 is TGTGCCATCAGTGACCGCGGACTAGCGGGAGCAAATTACAATGAGCAGTTCTTC.

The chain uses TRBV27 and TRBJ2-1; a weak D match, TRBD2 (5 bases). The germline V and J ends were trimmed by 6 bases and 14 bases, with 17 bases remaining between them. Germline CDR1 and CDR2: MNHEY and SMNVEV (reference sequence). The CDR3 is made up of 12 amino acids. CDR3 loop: CASSPRSGRKFF. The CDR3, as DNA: TGTGCCAGCAGCCCACGAAGCGGAAGGAAGTTCTTC.

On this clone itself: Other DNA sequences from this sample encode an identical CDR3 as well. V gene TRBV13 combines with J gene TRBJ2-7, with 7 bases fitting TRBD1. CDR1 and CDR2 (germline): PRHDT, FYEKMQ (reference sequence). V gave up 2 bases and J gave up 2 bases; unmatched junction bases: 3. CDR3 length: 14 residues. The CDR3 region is CASSLRQGTYEQYF. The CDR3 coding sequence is TGTGCCAGCAGCTTAAGACAGGGAACCTACGAGCAGTACTTC.

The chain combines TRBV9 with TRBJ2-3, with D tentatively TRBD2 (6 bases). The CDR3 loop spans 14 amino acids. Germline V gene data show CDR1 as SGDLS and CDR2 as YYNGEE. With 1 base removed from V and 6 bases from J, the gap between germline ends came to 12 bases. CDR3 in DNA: TGTGCCAGCAGCGTATCGGGGACTTCGGATACGCAGTATTTT. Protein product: CASSVSGTSDTQYF.

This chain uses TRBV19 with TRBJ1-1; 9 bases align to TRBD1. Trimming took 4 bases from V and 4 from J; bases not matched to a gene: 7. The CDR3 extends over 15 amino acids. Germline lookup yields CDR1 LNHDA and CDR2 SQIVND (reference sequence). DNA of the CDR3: TGTGCCAGTAGTACGAACAGGGGGCTAGGCACTGAAGCTTTCTTT. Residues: CASSTNRGLGTEAFF.

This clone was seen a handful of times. CDR3 residues: CASSYTRQGGRSLHF. The CDR3 DNA reads TGTGCCAGCAGTTATACCCGACAGGGGGGAAGGTCGCTCCACTTT. V usage is TRBV6-5 and J usage is TRBJ1-6; TRBD1 aligns across 9 bases. The CDR3 has 15 amino acids. V shed 3 bases, J shed 16 bases, and the junction held 13 bases outside the gene matches. CDR1 is MNHEY and CDR2 is SVGAGI in the germline V gene.

The CDR3 here is CASSQDRVQGQTYEQYF. CDR3 DNA: TGCGCCAGCAGCCAAGATAGAGTACAGGGGCAAACCTACGAGCAGTACTTC. This chain connects TRBV4-1 to TRBJ2-7; TRBD1 agrees at 7 bases. With V trimmed by 0 bases and J by 2 bases, 10 bases remained unmatched. This CDR3 has 17 residues. From germline, CDR1 is MGHRA and CDR2 YSYEKL.

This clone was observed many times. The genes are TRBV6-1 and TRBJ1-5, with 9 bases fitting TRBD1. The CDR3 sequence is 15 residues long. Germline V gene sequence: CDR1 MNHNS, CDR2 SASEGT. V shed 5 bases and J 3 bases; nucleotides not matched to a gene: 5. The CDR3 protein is CASSQTGGNNQPQHF. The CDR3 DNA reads TGTGCCAGCAGTCAAACAGGGGGCAACAATCAGCCCCAGCATTTT.

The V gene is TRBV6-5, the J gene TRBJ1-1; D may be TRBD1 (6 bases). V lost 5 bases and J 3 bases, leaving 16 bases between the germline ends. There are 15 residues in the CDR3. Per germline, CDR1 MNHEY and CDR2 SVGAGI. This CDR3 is CASSHRVWGDTEAFF. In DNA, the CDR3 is TGTGCCAGCAGTCACAGGGTTTGGGGTGACACTGAAGCTTTCTTT.

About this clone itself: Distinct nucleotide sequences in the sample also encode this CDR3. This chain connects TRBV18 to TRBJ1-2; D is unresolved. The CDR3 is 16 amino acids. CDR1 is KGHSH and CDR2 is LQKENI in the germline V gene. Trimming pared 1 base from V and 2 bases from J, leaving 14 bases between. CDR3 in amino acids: CASSPLGTGLNYGYTF. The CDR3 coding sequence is TGTGCCAGCTCACCACTCGGTACGGGGTTGAACTATGGCTACACCTTC.

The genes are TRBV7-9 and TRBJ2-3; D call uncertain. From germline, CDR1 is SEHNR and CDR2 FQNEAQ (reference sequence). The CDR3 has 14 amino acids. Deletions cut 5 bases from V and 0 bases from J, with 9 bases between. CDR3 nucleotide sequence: TGTGCCAGCAGCGCCAGCCCTAGCACAGATACGCAGTATTTT. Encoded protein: CASSASPSTDTQYF.

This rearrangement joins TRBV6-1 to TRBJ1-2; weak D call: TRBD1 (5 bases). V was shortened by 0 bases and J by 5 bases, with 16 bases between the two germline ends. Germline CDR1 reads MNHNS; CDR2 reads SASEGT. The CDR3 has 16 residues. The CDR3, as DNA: TGTGCCAGCAGTGAAGCGGCACGGGGCGCGGTTTATGGCTACACCTTC. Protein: CASSEAARGAVYGYTF.

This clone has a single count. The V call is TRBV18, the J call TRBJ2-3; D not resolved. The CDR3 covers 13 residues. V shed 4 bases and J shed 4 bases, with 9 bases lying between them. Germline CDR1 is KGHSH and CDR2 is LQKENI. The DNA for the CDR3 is TGTGCCAGCTCACTAAACGTCCCAGATACGCAGTATTTT. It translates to CASSLNVPDTQYF.

Here the CDR3 reads CASSLAGQGGYGYTF. In nucleotides, the CDR3 is TGTGCCAGCAGCCTGGCGGGACAGGGGGGCTATGGCTACACCTTC. J is TRBJ1-2 and V is TRBV5-4, with 11 bases that match TRBD1. Germline V gives CDR1 SGHNT, CDR2 YYREEE (reference sequence). The junction had 6 bases not matched to a gene; V was cut back by 4 bases and J by 4 bases. The CDR3 contains 15 residues.

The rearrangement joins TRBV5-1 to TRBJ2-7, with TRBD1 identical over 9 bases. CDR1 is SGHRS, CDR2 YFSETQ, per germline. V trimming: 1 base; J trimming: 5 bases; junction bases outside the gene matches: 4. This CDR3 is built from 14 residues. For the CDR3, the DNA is TGCGCCAGCAGCTTGACAGGGGGCGGAAACGAGCAGTACTTC. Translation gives CASSLTGGGNEQYF.

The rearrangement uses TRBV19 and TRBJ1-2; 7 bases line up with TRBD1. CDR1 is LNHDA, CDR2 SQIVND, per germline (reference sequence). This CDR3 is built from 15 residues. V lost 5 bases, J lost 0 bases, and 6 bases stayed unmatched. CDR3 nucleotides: TGTGCCAGTAGTTACCTCCAGGGGGCTAACTATGGCTACACCTTC. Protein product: CASSYLQGANYGYTF.

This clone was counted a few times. For the CDR3, the DNA is TGTGCCAGCAGCCTACAGGGCTCCGGCACAGATACGCAGTATTTT. Residues: CASSLQGSGTDTQYF. The chain recombines TRBV2 with TRBJ2-3, with D possibly being TRBD1 (6 bases). The V end was cut by 6 bases, the J end by 1 base, with 14 bases between. Per germline, CDR1 SNHLY and CDR2 FYNNEI. This CDR3 comprises 15 residues. Looking up the rest from reference TRBV2 and TRBJ2-3 gives the full variable domain: EPEVTQTPSHQVTQMGQEVILRCVPISNHLYFYWYRQILGQKVEFLVSFYNNEISEKSEIFDDQFSVERPDGSNFTLKIRSTKLEDSAMYFCASSLQGSGTDTQYFGPGTRLTVL.

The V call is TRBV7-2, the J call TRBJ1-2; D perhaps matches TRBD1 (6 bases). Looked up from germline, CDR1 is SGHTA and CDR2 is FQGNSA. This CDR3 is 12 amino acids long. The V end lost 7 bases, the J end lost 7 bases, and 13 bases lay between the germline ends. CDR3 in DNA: TGTGCCAGCACCGTACAGGGAACTGGCTACACCTTC. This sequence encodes CASTVQGTGYTF. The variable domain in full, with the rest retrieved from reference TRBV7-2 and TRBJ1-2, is GAGVSQSPSNKVTEKGKDVELRCDPISGHTALYWYRQSLGQGLEFLIYFQGNSAPDKSGLPSDRFSAERTGGSVSTLTIQRTQQEDSAVYLCASTVQGTGYTFGSGTRLTVV.

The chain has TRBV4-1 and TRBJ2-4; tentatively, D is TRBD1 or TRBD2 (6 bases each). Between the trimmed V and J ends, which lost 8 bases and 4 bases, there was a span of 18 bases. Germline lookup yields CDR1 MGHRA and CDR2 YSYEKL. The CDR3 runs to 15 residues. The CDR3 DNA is TGCGCCAGCGGACCAGGGGACTTGATGAAAAACATTCAGTACTTC. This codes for CASGPGDLMKNIQYF.

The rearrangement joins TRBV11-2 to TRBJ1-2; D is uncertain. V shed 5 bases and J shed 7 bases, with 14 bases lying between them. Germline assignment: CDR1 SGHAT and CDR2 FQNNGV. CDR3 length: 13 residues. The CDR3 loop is CASSLGIASGYTF. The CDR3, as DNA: TGTGCCAGCAGCCTAGGGATCGCCTCTGGCTACACCTTC.

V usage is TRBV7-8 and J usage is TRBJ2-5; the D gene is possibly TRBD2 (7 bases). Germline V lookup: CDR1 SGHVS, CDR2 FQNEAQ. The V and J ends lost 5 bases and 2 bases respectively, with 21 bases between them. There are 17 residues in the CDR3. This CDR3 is CASSPRGGGLIQETQYF. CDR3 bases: TGTGCCAGCAGCCCCCGGGGCGGGGGCCTCATTCAAGAGACCCAGTACTTC.

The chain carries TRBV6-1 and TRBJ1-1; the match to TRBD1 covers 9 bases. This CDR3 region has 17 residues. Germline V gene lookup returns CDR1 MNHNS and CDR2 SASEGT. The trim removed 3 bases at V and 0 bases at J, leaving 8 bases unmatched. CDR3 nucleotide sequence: TGTGCCAGCAGTGAGGGACAGGGCGAGTGGATGAACACTGAAGCTTTCTTT. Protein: CASSEGQGEWMNTEAFF.

This chain's CDR3 is CASSPFYGQDLSGANVLTF. CDR3 sequence (DNA): TGTGCCAGCAGCCCCTTCTACGGACAGGACTTATCTGGGGCCAACGTCCTGACTTTC. The chain links TRBV7-9 to TRBJ2-6; 7 positions match TRBD1. J was trimmed by 1 base and V by 5 bases; bases with no gene match: 14. CDR3 length equals 19 residues. Germline CDR1 is SEHNR and CDR2 is FQNEAQ (reference sequence).